This T cell receptor beta chain appears in the sequencing data of a study of control samples from healthy donors and cancer patients. Germline V gives CDR1 KGHDR, CDR2 SFDVKD. The V and J ends lost 9 bases and 4 bases, in that order; junction bases with no gene match: 13. This CDR3 has 16 amino acids. The data were produced by immunoSEQ multiplex PCR, yet TCRdb's version contains in-frame clones alone and is incomplete. The sample contains around 100,000 clones, just over 90% of which appear only once. This chain links TRBV24-1 with TRBJ2-2; 7 positions match TRBD2. The sequenced material came from blood. The TCR was taken from a woman under 30 in good health. CDR3 sequence (DNA): TGTGCCACCGGGACTATTGATTGGGGGGGCACCGGGGAGCTGTTTTTT. It encodes CATGTIDWGGTGELFF.